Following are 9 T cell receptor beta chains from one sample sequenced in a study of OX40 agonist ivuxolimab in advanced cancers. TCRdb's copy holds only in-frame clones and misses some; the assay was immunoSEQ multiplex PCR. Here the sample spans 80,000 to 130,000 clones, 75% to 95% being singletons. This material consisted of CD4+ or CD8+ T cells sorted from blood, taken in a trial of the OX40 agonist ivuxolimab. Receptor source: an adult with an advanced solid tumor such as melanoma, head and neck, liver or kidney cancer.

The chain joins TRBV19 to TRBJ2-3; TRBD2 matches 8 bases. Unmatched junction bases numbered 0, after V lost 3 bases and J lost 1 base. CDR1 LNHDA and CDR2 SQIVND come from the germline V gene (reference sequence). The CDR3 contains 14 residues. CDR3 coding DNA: TGTGCCAGTAGTATTAGCGGGGGCACAGATACGCAGTATTTT. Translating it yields CASSISGGTDTQYF. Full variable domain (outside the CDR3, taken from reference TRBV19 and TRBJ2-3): DGGITQSPKYLFRKEGQNVTLSCEQNLNHDAMYWYRQDPGQGLRLIYYSQIVNDFQKGDIAEGYSVSREKKESFPLTVTSAQKNPTAFYLCASSISGGTDTQYFGPGTRLTVL.

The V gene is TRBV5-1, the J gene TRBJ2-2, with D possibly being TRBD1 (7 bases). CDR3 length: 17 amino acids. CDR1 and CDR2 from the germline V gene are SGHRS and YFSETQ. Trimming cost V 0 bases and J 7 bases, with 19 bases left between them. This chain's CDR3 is CASSLARRGQFVGELFF. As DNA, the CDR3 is TGCGCCAGCAGCTTGGCACGGAGGGGGCAATTTGTCGGGGAGCTGTTTTTT. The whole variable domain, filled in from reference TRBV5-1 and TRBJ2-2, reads KAGVTQTPRYLIKTRGQQVTLSCSPISGHRSVSWYQQTPGQGLQFLFEYFSETQRNKGNFPGRFSGRQFSNSRSEMNVSTLELGDSALYLCASSLARRGQFVGELFFGEGSRLTVL.

In DNA form, the CDR3 reads TGTGCCACCAGCAGAGATGTCCAGTCCTACGAGCAGTACTTC. Encoded protein: CATSRDVQSYEQYF. The genes are TRBV15 and TRBJ2-7; D is ambiguous. CDR1 and CDR2 (germline): LNHNV, YYDKDF (reference sequence). The V end lost 0 bases, the J end lost 1 base, and 7 bases lay between the germline ends. This CDR3 is built from 14 residues.

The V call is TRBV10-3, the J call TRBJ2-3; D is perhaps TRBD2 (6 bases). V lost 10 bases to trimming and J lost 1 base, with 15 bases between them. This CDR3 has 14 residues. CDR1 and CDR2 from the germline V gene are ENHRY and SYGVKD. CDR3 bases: TGTGCCACCTCAAGGGGAGGAGGCACAGATACGCAGTATTTT. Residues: CATSRGGGTDTQYF.

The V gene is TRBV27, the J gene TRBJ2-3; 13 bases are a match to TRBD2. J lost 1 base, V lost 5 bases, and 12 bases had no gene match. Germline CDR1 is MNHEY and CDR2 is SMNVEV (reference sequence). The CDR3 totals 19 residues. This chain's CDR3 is CASSPGTSGAGGGTDTQYF. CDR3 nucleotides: TGTGCCAGCAGTCCAGGGACTAGCGGGGCGGGGGGCGGCACAGATACGCAGTATTTT.

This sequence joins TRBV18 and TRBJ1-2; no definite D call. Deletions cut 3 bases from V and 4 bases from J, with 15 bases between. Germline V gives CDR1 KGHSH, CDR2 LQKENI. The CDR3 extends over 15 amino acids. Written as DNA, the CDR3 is TGTGCCAGCTCACCCTTGGTTGCAGGCGGCTATGGCTACACCTTC. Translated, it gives CASSPLVAGGYGYTF.

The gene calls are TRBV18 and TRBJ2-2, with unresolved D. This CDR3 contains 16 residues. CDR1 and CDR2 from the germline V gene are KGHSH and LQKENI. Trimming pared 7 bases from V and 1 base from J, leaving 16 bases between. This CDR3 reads CASLELLAENTGELFF. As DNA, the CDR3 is TGTGCCAGCTTGGAGCTCCTGGCGGAGAACACCGGGGAGCTGTTTTTT.

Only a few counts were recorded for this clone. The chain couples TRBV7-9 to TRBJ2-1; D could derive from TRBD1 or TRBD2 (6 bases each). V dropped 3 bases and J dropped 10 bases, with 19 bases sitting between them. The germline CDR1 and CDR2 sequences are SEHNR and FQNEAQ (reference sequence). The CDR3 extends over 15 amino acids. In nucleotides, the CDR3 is TGTGCCAGCAGCTTGTCGGGGGCAGGGCCTAGCGAGCAGTTCTTC. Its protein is CASSLSGAGPSEQFF.

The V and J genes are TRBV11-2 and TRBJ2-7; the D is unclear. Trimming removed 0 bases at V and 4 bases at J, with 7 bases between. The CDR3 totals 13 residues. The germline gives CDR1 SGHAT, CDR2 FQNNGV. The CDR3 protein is CASSLDPLYEQYF. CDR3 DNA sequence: TGTGCCAGCAGCTTAGACCCCCTTTACGAGCAGTACTTC. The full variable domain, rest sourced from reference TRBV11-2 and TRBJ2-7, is EAGVAQSPRYKIIEKRQSVAFWCNPISGHATLYWYQQILGQGPKLLIQFQNNGVVDDSQLPKDRFSAERLKGVDSTLKIQPAKLEDSAVYLCASSLDPLYEQYFGPGTRLTVT.